These 18 T cell receptor beta chains originate from one sample sequenced in a study of radiotherapy plus CTLA-4 blockade in lung cancer. Here immunoSEQ multiplex PCR was the method, and the copy in TCRdb shows in-frame clones only, minus some. The sample yields 75,000 to 100,000 clones, 82% seen once. The sample in question was peripheral blood, obtained from a patient treated with radiotherapy plus ipilimumab. These TCRs come from a human donor with non-small cell lung cancer who had a partial response to radiotherapy plus ipilimumab.

The chain recombines TRBV5-1 with TRBJ2-5; tentative D call: TRBD2 (6 bases). The CDR3 runs to 14 residues. Trimming left V 4 bases short and J 13 bases short, with 23 bases between. Looked up from germline, CDR1 is SGHRS and CDR2 is YFSETQ. The CDR3 sequence: CASSTSKGGTQWYF. In DNA, the CDR3 is TGCGCCAGCAGCACCTCGAAGGGCGGGACCCAATGGTACTTC.

This chain links TRBV6-5 with TRBJ2-7, with TRBD1 matching over 7 bases. The CDR3 consists of 12 residues. The germline gives CDR1 MNHEY, CDR2 SVGAGI. The V segment lost 6 bases and the J segment 5 bases; nucleotides outside the gene matches: 4. CDR3 nucleotides: TGTGCCAGCAGGAAAGGGGGCCACGAGCAGTACTTC. Protein sequence: CASRKGGHEQYF.

This clone has just a few counts. This chain links TRBV5-1 with TRBJ2-5, with D possibly TRBD2 on 5 matching bases. The CDR3 runs 17 residues. Deletions cut 4 bases from V and 5 bases from J, with 24 bases between. CDR1 SGHRS and CDR2 YFSETQ come from the germline V gene. This CDR3 is CASSLRARTGGMETQYF. DNA of the CDR3: TGCGCCAGCAGCCTCCGGGCCCGGACTGGCGGCATGGAGACCCAGTACTTC.

The V call is TRBV28, the J call TRBJ1-2, with 8 bases fitting TRBD1. Germline lookup yields CDR1 MDHEN and CDR2 SYDVKM. V was pared by 4 bases and J by 8 bases, with 6 bases of the junction left unmatched. CDR3 length: 13 residues. The CDR3, as DNA: TGTGCCAGCAGTTCTCAGGGGGCGCAAGGCTACACCTTC. Protein sequence: CASSSQGAQGYTF.

The chain is built from TRBV2 and TRBJ1-1, with TRBD1 identical over 8 bases. Germline V gives CDR1 SNHLY, CDR2 FYNNEI. V shed 3 bases and J 4 bases; nucleotides not matched to a gene: 7. The CDR3 length is 15 residues. This CDR3 is CASSEQGAVGTEAFF. For the CDR3, the DNA is TGTGCCAGCAGTGAGCAGGGGGCAGTAGGCACTGAAGCTTTCTTT. Complete variable domain (other parts from reference TRBV2 and TRBJ1-1): EPEVTQTPSHQVTQMGQEVILRCVPISNHLYFYWYRQILGQKVEFLVSFYNNEISEKSEIFDDQFSVERPDGSNFTLKIRSTKLEDSAMYFCASSEQGAVGTEAFFGQGTRLTVV.

This chain joins TRBV29-1 and TRBJ1-5; D gene unclear. CDR1 and CDR2 from the germline V gene are SQVTM and ANQGSEA. The CDR3 has 13 amino acids. Trimming took off 8 bases at V and 2 bases at J, with 13 bases between the two ends. The CDR3: CSQPYGGNQPQHF. The CDR3 DNA reads TGCAGCCAGCCGTACGGGGGCAATCAGCCCCAGCATTTT.

CDR3 in amino acids: CASAPGVETGNGYTF. As DNA, the CDR3 is TGTGCCAGCGCGCCAGGGGTTGAAACGGGAAATGGCTACACCTTC. The V gene is TRBV7-8, the J gene TRBJ1-2, with a tentative D call TRBD1 (6 bases). CDR3 length equals 15 residues. Germline loops: CDR1 SGHVS, CDR2 FQNEAQ. The V end was cut by 8 bases, the J end by 6 bases, with 22 bases between.

The J gene is TRBJ2-7, the V gene TRBV5-1, with TRBD2 matching over 10 bases. The trim removed 2 bases at V and 9 bases at J, leaving 8 bases unmatched. Germline CDR1 SGHRS, CDR2 YFSETQ. The length of the CDR3 is 14 residues. For the CDR3, the DNA is TGCGCCAGCAGCTTCACTAGCGGGACCTCCGGGCAGTACTTC. Encoded protein: CASSFTSGTSGQYF.

The chain carries TRBV10-2 and TRBJ2-1; 13 bases line up with TRBD2. This CDR3 is 15 amino acids long. Losses at the gene ends were 2 bases for V and 6 bases for J; bases not matched to a gene: 1. Per the germline V gene, CDR1 is WSHSY and CDR2 is SAAADI. Written as DNA, the CDR3 is TGCGCCAGCAGTGAGACTAGCGGGAGGGCCAATGAGCAGTTCTTC. Its protein product is CASSETSGRANEQFF.

The gene calls are TRBV10-3 and TRBJ2-3; TRBD1 matches 7 bases. Germline V gene sequence: CDR1 ENHRY, CDR2 SYGVKD. The CDR3 has 17 residues. V dropped 6 bases and J dropped 1; count of bases not matched to a gene: 13. The CDR3 reads CAISDARGRDGTDTQYF. CDR3 DNA: TGTGCCATCAGCGACGCTAGGGGGCGCGACGGCACAGATACGCAGTATTTT.

V is TRBV28 and J is TRBJ2-3, with TRBD2 identical over 7 bases. The CDR3 covers 16 residues. J was trimmed by 2 bases and V by 5 bases; bases with no gene match: 10. CDR1 and CDR2 (germline): MDHEN, SYDVKM. The CDR3 DNA is TGTGCCAGCAGTCGCCCGGGACTACAAGTCACAGATACGCAGTATTTT. Protein sequence: CASSRPGLQVTDTQYF. Full variable domain (missing parts from reference TRBV28 and TRBJ2-3): DVKVTQSSRYLVKRTGEKVFLECVQDMDHENMFWYRQDPGLGLRLIYFSYDVKMKEKGDIPEGYSVSREKKERFSLILESASTNQTSMYLCASSRPGLQVTDTQYFGPGTRLTVL.

The CDR3 spells CASSPTGTSNQPQHF. In nucleotides, the CDR3 is TGCGCCAGCAGCCCCACAGGGACTAGCAATCAGCCCCAGCATTTT. The chain joins TRBV5-1 to TRBJ1-5; perhaps TRBD1 as D (6 bases). Germline CDR1 reads SGHRS; CDR2 reads YFSETQ. This CDR3 comprises 15 residues. V was clipped by 4 bases and J by 0 bases, with 11 bases between them. Full variable domain (remainder filled in from reference TRBV5-1 and TRBJ1-5): KAGVTQTPRYLIKTRGQQVTLSCSPISGHRSVSWYQQTPGQGLQFLFEYFSETQRNKGNFPGRFSGRQFSNSRSEMNVSTLELGDSALYLCASSPTGTSNQPQHFGDGTRLSIL.

This chain joins TRBV10-1 and TRBJ2-5, with 12 positions matching TRBD2. This CDR3 spans 21 amino acids. Germline CDR1 and CDR2: WNHNN and SYGVQD (reference sequence). V shed 1 base, J shed 1 base, and the junction held 16 bases outside the gene matches. CDR3 nucleotide sequence: TGCGCCAGCAGTGAGTACCCCCCGGGACAGGAACTAGCGGGAGGCCAAGAGACCCAGTACTTC. Translating it yields CASSEYPPGQELAGGQETQYF.

This clone occurred once. The chain couples TRBV6-5 to TRBJ2-7; maybe TRBD2 (6 bases). Germline V gene sequence: CDR1 MNHEY, CDR2 SVGAGI. V was trimmed by 7 bases and J by 7 bases, leaving 20 bases between them. The CDR3 extends over 14 amino acids. The CDR3 loop reads CASTPSGGIWEQYF. The DNA of the CDR3 is TGTGCCAGCACCCCGAGCGGCGGGATTTGGGAGCAGTACTTC.

V usage is TRBV28 and J usage is TRBJ2-1; 7 bases line up with TRBD2. The CDR3 runs to 12 residues. V was pared by 6 bases and J by 12 bases, with 8 bases of the junction left unmatched. The germline V gene has CDR1 MDHEN and CDR2 SYDVKM. CDR3 amino acids: CASSHRTSVQFF. CDR3 in DNA: TGTGCCAGCAGCCACCGCACTAGCGTGCAGTTCTTC.

V is TRBV28 and J is TRBJ2-1; possible D gene TRBD2, 5 bases. V was pared by 8 bases and J by 1 base, with 9 bases between. The germline gives CDR1 MDHEN, CDR2 SYDVKM. The CDR3 has 13 amino acids. The CDR3 spells CASAGRSYNEQFF. DNA for the CDR3: TGTGCCAGCGCGGGCCGGTCCTACAATGAGCAGTTCTTC.

The gene calls are TRBV19 and TRBJ2-1, with 13 bases lining up with TRBD2. V lost 5 bases, J lost 7 bases, and 8 bases stayed unmatched. CDR1 and CDR2 (germline): LNHDA, SQIVND (reference sequence). CDR3 length equals 16 residues. For the CDR3, the DNA is TGTGCCAGTAGTTTTCGGACTAGCGGGAGAACGAATGAGCAGTTCTTC. Translated: CASSFRTSGRTNEQFF.

V is TRBV10-2 and J is TRBJ1-1; 9 bases are shared with TRBD1. This CDR3 region has 13 residues. V shed 3 bases and J 9 bases; nucleotides not matched to a gene: 5. The germline CDR1 and CDR2 sequences are WSHSY and SAAADI. The chain's CDR3 is CASSEEQGAQAFF. The CDR3 DNA reads TGCGCCAGCAGTGAAGAACAGGGGGCACAAGCTTTCTTT.